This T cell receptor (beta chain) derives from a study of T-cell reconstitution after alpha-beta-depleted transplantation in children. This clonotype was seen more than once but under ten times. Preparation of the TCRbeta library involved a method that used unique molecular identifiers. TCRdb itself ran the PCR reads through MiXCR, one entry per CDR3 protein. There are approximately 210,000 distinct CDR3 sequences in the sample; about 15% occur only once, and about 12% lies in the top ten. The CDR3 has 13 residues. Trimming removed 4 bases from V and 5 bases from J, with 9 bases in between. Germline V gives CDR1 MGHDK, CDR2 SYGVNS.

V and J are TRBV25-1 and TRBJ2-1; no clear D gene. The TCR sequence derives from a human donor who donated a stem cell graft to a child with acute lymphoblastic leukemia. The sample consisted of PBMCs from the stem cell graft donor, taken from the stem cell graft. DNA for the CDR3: TGTGCCAGCAGTGCAAGCCGGGACAATGAGCAGTTCTTC. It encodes CASSASRDNEQFF.